The 2 T cell receptor beta chains below all came from one sample that was sequenced in a study of blood T cell repertoires in COVID-19. The repertoire was sequenced with immunoSEQ multiplex PCR; TCRdb's copy has only in-frame clones and lacks some. Seen here are about 200,000 clones, around 87% observed once, and the top ten hold roughly 3%. Sequenced material: peripheral blood. These receptors all stem from a man aged 55 to 70 with acute or convalescent COVID-19.

There are a few counts of this clone. The rearrangement uses TRBV20-1 and TRBJ1-6; TRBD1 matches at 9 bases. V was pared by 3 bases and J by 6 bases, with 6 bases of the junction left unmatched. CDR1 and CDR2 (germline): DFQATT, SNEGSKA (reference sequence). This CDR3 is 15 amino acids long. The CDR3 loop is CSASGQGWSNSPLHF. CDR3 nucleotide sequence: TGCAGTGCTAGTGGACAGGGGTGGAGTAATTCACCCCTCCACTTT.

This clone has just a few counts. The chain recombines TRBV29-1 with TRBJ1-2; no reliable D call. The CDR3 spans 11 residues. The V gene's germline CDR1 is SQVTM and CDR2 ANQGSEA. The V and J ends lost 5 bases and 4 bases respectively, with 8 bases between them. The CDR3 nucleotides are TGCAGCGTTACGCAGGTCTATGGCTACACCTTC. It is translated as CSVTQVYGYTF.